These 31 T cell receptor beta chains originate from one sample sequenced in a study of blood T cell repertoires in COVID-19. Profiled with immunoSEQ multiplex PCR; TCRdb holds only in-frame clones, not every one. The sample gives more than 15,000 clones, roughly nine tenths of which show up once; under 4.5% is in the top ten. The sequenced material came from peripheral blood. These receptors were collected from a human donor in a cohort sampled during active COVID-19.

The chain links TRBV7-2 to TRBJ2-3; D not certain. The CDR3 length is 15 residues. Trimming cost V 3 bases and J 0 bases, with 10 bases left between them. The germline CDR1 and CDR2 sequences are SGHTA and FQGNSA. The CDR3 nucleotides are TGTGCCAGCAGCTTCGTGGCCCAGAGCACAGATACGCAGTATTTT. It translates to CASSFVAQSTDTQYF.

The chain recombines TRBV6-5 with TRBJ1-1; D unresolved. The germline V and J ends were trimmed by 6 bases and 0 bases, with 14 bases remaining between them. The CDR3 covers 15 residues. Germline CDR1 MNHEY, CDR2 SVGAGI. CDR3 nucleotides: TGTGCCAGCAGGCTGCAGTTAACTATGAACACTGAAGCTTTCTTT. Protein: CASRLQLTMNTEAFF.

The chain recombines TRBV7-2 with TRBJ2-7; 10 bases agree with TRBD1. The CDR3 spans 15 residues. Per germline, CDR1 SGHTA and CDR2 FQGNSA. V shed 4 bases, J shed 1 base, and the junction held 4 bases outside the gene matches. In DNA form, the CDR3 reads TGTGCCAGCAGCTCGGACAGGGGGATTTCCTACGAGCAGTACTTC. This encodes CASSSDRGISYEQYF.

This clone was observed a single time. The chain carries TRBV29-1 and TRBJ2-1; 8 positions agree with TRBD2. Germline V CDR1 and CDR2: SQVTM, ANQGSEA. After removal of 1 base from V and 4 bases from J, the junction contained 3 bases not matched to a gene. This CDR3 spans 14 amino acids. The CDR3 sequence: CSVEGSGSYNEQFF. The CDR3 DNA sequence: TGCAGCGTTGAAGGGAGCGGGAGTTACAATGAGCAGTTCTTC.

The chain recombines TRBV4-3 with TRBJ2-2, with 8 positions matching TRBD1. This CDR3 has 16 amino acids. V lost 0 bases and J lost 1; bases outside the gene matches: 1. Germline V gene lookup returns CDR1 LGHNA and CDR2 YSLEER. CDR3 in DNA: TGCGCCAGCAGCCAAGACAGGGGGCGGAACACCGGGGAGCTGTTTTTT. This gives the protein CASSQDRGRNTGELFF.

For the CDR3, the DNA is TGTGCCAGCAGTGAGCACGGTAACTATGGCTACACCTTC. It is translated as CASSEHGNYGYTF. The chain uses TRBV2 and TRBJ1-2; D is unresolved. Deletions cut 3 bases from V and 1 base from J, with 6 bases between. Germline loops: CDR1 SNHLY, CDR2 FYNNEI. The CDR3 is 13 residues long.

The chain combines TRBV7-6 with TRBJ2-1, with 7 bases lining up with TRBD1. CDR1 is SGHVS and CDR2 is FNYEAQ in the germline V gene. The CDR3 has 18 amino acids. V lost 6 bases to trimming and J lost 2 bases; unmatched junction nucleotides: 16. For the CDR3, the DNA is TGTGCCAGCAGGGGGGTTTTACAGGGGTGGGTAACCTACAATGAGCAGTTCTTC. As protein: CASRGVLQGWVTYNEQFF. The variable domain in full, with the rest retrieved from reference TRBV7-6 and TRBJ2-1, is GAGVSQSPRYKVTKRGQDVALRCDPISGHVSLYWYRQALGQGPEFLTYFNYEAQQDKSGLPNDRFSAERPEGSISTLTIQRTEQRDSAMYRCASRGVLQGWVTYNEQFFGPGTRLTVL.

This clone was recorded a few times. The junction departs from germline at one end; a sequencing error may be responsible. V gene TRBV20-1 combines with J gene TRBJ1-2; D may be TRBD1 (6 bases). The V gene's germline CDR1 is DFQATT and CDR2 SNEGSKA (reference sequence). CDR3 length equals 11 residues. CDR3 in DNA: TGCAGTGCTGAGGACCAAACGAGACAGGCCTTC. Protein: CSAEDQTRQAF.

This rearrangement joins TRBV16 to TRBJ1-2, with 9 nucleotides matching TRBD1. Germline loops: CDR1 KGHSY, CDR2 FQNENV. This CDR3 has 12 residues. V gave up 5 bases and J gave up 7 bases; unmatched junction bases: 2. CDR3 sequence reads: CASSLDRGGYTF. The CDR3 nucleotides are TGTGCCAGCAGCTTGGACAGGGGTGGCTACACCTTC.

V and J are TRBV28 and TRBJ2-1; a possible D gene is TRBD1 (6 bases). Germline-derived CDR1 and CDR2 are MDHEN and SYDVKM. The CDR3 is 15 amino acids. Trimming cost V 6 bases and J 4 bases, with 16 bases left between them. The CDR3, as DNA: TGTGCCAGCAGCCCGCTGGGGGCGGTATACAATGAGCAGTTCTTC. Translating it yields CASSPLGAVYNEQFF.

The V gene is TRBV7-3, the J gene TRBJ2-2; D is ambiguous. Germline V CDR1 and CDR2: SGHTA, FQGTGA. With 5 bases removed from V and 7 bases from J, the gap between germline ends came to 8 bases. The CDR3 is 12 residues long. The CDR3 DNA sequence: TGTGCCAGCAGCCAGGATGTCGGGGAGCTGTTTTTT. This sequence encodes CASSQDVGELFF.

The J gene is TRBJ2-5, the V gene TRBV7-2; 8 nucleotides agree with TRBD2. The junction had 5 bases not matched to a gene; V was cut back by 3 bases and J by 5 bases. Germline values: CDR1 SGHTA, CDR2 FQGNSA. The CDR3 runs 14 residues. Written as DNA, the CDR3 is TGTGCCAGCAGCTTGATGCTAGCGGGCGAGACCCAGTACTTC. Its protein is CASSLMLAGETQYF.

The count of this clone is one. V and J are TRBV6-2 or TRBV6-3 and TRBJ2-7, with 8 bases matching TRBD1. The CDR3 is 14 amino acids. CDR1 and CDR2 from the germline V gene are MNHEY and SVGEGT. V dropped 4 bases and J dropped 6; count of bases not matched to a gene: 8. The chain's CDR3 is CASSSTGGSFEQYF. Here the CDR3 DNA reads TGTGCCAGCAGTTCCACAGGGGGATCTTTCGAGCAGTACTTC.

The rearrangement uses TRBV7-2 and TRBJ1-5; the D is unclear. The CDR3 runs to 13 residues. Germline V gene lookup returns CDR1 SGHTA and CDR2 FQGNSA. With 3 bases removed from V and 4 bases from J, the gap between germline ends came to 7 bases. This chain's CDR3 is CASSFAENQPQHF. The CDR3 bases are TGTGCCAGCAGCTTCGCGGAAAATCAGCCCCAGCATTTT.

The chain carries TRBV30 and TRBJ2-5, with 11 bases that match TRBD1. J was trimmed by 3 bases and V by 4 bases; bases with no gene match: 1. From germline, CDR1 is GTSNPN and CDR2 SVGIG (reference sequence). The CDR3 spans 13 residues. This CDR3 is CAWTGQGEETQYF. The CDR3 DNA sequence: TGTGCCTGGACGGGACAGGGGGAAGAGACCCAGTACTTC.

The CDR3 nucleotides are TGTGCCAGCAGCACGACAGATAGGCAGCAGACCCAGTACTTC. This codes for CASSTTDRQQTQYF. The chain couples TRBV25-1 to TRBJ2-5, with a weak D call TRBD1 (5 bases). V lost 6 bases and J lost 6, with 17 bases in between. CDR1 is MGHDK and CDR2 is SYGVNS in the germline V gene. The CDR3 contains 14 residues.

The gene calls are TRBV7-9 and TRBJ1-1, with D unresolved. In germline, CDR1 is SEHNR, CDR2 FQNEAQ (reference sequence). The V end lost 3 bases, the J end lost 2 bases, and 7 bases lay between the germline ends. CDR3 length: 13 residues. The CDR3 DNA follows: TGTGCCAGCAGCTTCCCGAGTAACACTGAAGCTTTCTTT. This gives the protein CASSFPSNTEAFF.

The rearrangement joins TRBV6-5 to TRBJ1-2; the match to TRBD1 covers 8 bases. Per the germline V gene, CDR1 is MNHEY and CDR2 is SVGAGI. Unmatched junction bases numbered 4, after V lost 6 bases and J lost 4 bases. This CDR3 is 13 amino acids long. CDR3 nucleotide sequence: TGTGCCAGCAGAGGACAGGGCGCCTATGGCTACACCTTC. This gives the protein CASRGQGAYGYTF.

This clone was counted once. The chain employs TRBV5-5 and TRBJ1-1, with a tentative D call TRBD1 (6 bases). The V gene lost 3 bases and the J gene lost 4 bases, with 25 bases spanning the gap. CDR3 length: 18 residues. Germline CDR1 is SGHKS and CDR2 is YYEKEE (reference sequence). CDR3 sequence: CASSSLTGARGGITEAFF. CDR3 nucleotides: TGTGCCAGCAGCTCCCTCACTGGGGCCAGGGGAGGGATCACTGAAGCTTTCTTT.

The chain has TRBV9 and TRBJ2-1, with D possibly TRBD1 on 5 matching bases. CDR1 and CDR2 (germline): SGDLS, YYNGEE. CDR3 length equals 16 residues. V lost 6 bases, J lost 4 bases, and 20 bases lay in between. CDR3 bases: TGTGCCAGCAACATCCTCGGACAAGGCCTATACAATGAGCAGTTCTTC. Amino acids: CASNILGQGLYNEQFF.

The chain joins TRBV12-5 to TRBJ1-4; D is unclear. Germline values: CDR1 LGHNT, CDR2 FRNRAP. The germline V and J ends were trimmed by 0 bases and 0 bases, with 11 bases remaining between them. There are 17 residues in the CDR3. The chain's CDR3 is CASGLVHLAPTNEKLFF. The CDR3, as DNA: TGTGCTAGTGGTTTGGTACATTTGGCACCAACTAATGAAAAACTGTTTTTT. The whole variable domain, remainder taken from reference TRBV12-5 and TRBJ1-4, is DARVTQTPRHKVTEMGQEVTMRCQPILGHNTVFWYRQTMMQGLELLAYFRNRAPLDDSGMPKDRFSAEMPDATLATLKIQPSEPRDSAVYFCASGLVHLAPTNEKLFFGSGTQLSVL.

The CDR3 DNA is TGTGCCAGCTCACCACGACAGGATCTTTCACCCCTCCACTTT. This encodes CASSPRQDLSPLHF. The V and J genes are TRBV18 and TRBJ1-6, with D maybe TRBD1 (6 bases). V was pared by 1 base and J by 9 bases, with 10 bases between. There are 14 residues in the CDR3. Per germline, CDR1 KGHSH and CDR2 LQKENI.

The V and J genes are TRBV30 and TRBJ2-4; TRBD1 agrees at 7 bases. The trim removed 2 bases at V and 9 bases at J, leaving 7 bases unmatched. Germline CDR1 and CDR2: GTSNPN and SVGIG (reference sequence). This CDR3 comprises 13 residues. The CDR3 DNA reads TGTGCCTGGAGTCCTACAGGGGCCGGCATTCAGTACTTC. Its translation: CAWSPTGAGIQYF.

This clone was seen just once. The J gene is TRBJ2-7, the V gene TRBV7-6; D not certain. CDR3 size: 15 residues. V gave up 5 bases and J gave up 2 bases, with 16 bases separating them. The V gene's germline CDR1 is SGHVS and CDR2 FNYEAQ. The CDR3 DNA reads as TGTGCCAGCAGCCCGGAGACGTCGACTCCCTACGAGCAGTACTTC. Its protein product is CASSPETSTPYEQYF.

This chain connects TRBV11-3 to TRBJ1-1; unclear D gene. This CDR3 has 13 residues. Trimming stripped 2 bases from V and 2 bases from J, with 6 bases between. Germline CDR1 SGHNT, CDR2 YENEEA. This chain's CDR3 is CASSLRGNTEAFF. The CDR3 bases are TGTGCCAGCAGCTTACGAGGAAACACTGAAGCTTTCTTT.

This sequence joins TRBV30 and TRBJ1-1, with D possibly being TRBD1 (5 bases). Germline V lookup: CDR1 GTSNPN, CDR2 SVGIG (reference sequence). Trimming left V 0 bases short and J 2 bases short, with 10 bases between. The CDR3 is 14 amino acids. DNA of the CDR3: TGTGCCTGGAGTGTACTGGGACTTAACACTGAAGCTTTCTTT. Protein product: CAWSVLGLNTEAFF.

The chain recombines TRBV2 with TRBJ2-1; the match to TRBD2 covers 14 bases. This CDR3 region has 15 residues. V lost 6 bases to trimming and J lost 8 bases; unmatched junction nucleotides: 6. Germline V gene lookup returns CDR1 SNHLY and CDR2 FYNNEI. The CDR3, as DNA: TGTGCCAGCAGCCCCGGGACTAGCGGGAGAGATGAGCAGTTCTTC. This translates into CASSPGTSGRDEQFF.

The V gene is TRBV7-9, the J gene TRBJ2-7; 11 nucleotides line up with TRBD2. The ends lost 2 bases at V and 0 bases at J; junction bases unmatched: 9. Germline loops: CDR1 SEHNR, CDR2 FQNEAQ (reference sequence). The length of the CDR3 is 18 residues. The CDR3 region is CASSLRSSGGLSSYEQYF. The CDR3 DNA is TGTGCCAGCAGCTTAAGGTCTAGCGGGGGGTTAAGCTCCTACGAGCAGTACTTC.

This CDR3 reads CASSPRGQVATEKLFF. The DNA for the CDR3 is TGTGCCAGCAGCCCCCGAGGGCAGGTCGCTACTGAAAAACTGTTTTTT. V and J are TRBV7-2 and TRBJ1-4; D remains ambiguous. V lost 5 bases, J lost 7 bases, and 20 bases lay in between. CDR1 and CDR2 (germline): SGHTA, FQGNSA. The CDR3 is 16 residues long.

The V gene is TRBV9, the J gene TRBJ1-1; TRBD1 agrees at 10 bases. The J segment lost 8 bases and the V segment lost 4 bases, leaving 8 bases of the junction unmatched. There are 14 residues in the CDR3. The V gene's germline CDR1 is SGDLS and CDR2 YYNGEE. CDR3 amino acids: CASSWGQGREEAFF. For the CDR3, the DNA is TGTGCCAGCAGCTGGGGACAGGGGCGGGAAGAAGCTTTCTTT.

This rearrangement joins TRBV5-1 to TRBJ2-3; 9 bases fit TRBD2. The CDR3 runs to 14 residues. V shed 4 bases and J 4 bases; nucleotides not matched to a gene: 4. Germline lookup yields CDR1 SGHRS and CDR2 YFSETQ. The CDR3 DNA follows: TGCGCCAGCAGCCGGACTAGCGAGGCAGATACGCAGTATTTT. It codes for CASSRTSEADTQYF.